This TCR beta chain was recorded in a study of early T cells in non-severe SARS-CoV-2 infection. About the study: Whole-blood bulk RNA, unsorted, was sequenced, and chains were unpaired. Study conclusions and caveats: VDJdb matching favored anti-spike CD8 responses, missing private and CD4 specificities.

This CDR3 is 15 amino acids long. CDR1 and CDR2 from the germline V gene are WSHSY and SAAADI. J gave up 10 bases and V 0 bases, and 8 bases lay outside the gene matches. Each single cDNA molecule received a unique molecular identifier. TCRdb ran MiXCR on the 5' RACE reads and lists one entry per CDR3 protein. The data contain about 59,000 distinct CDR3 sequences, around 12% of them singletons. This clonotype has just a few counts. No antigen is known for it. The receptor was derived from an adult who was a healthcare worker with PCR-confirmed SARS-CoV-2 infection or an uninfected control (not recorded which). The V gene is TRBV10-2, the J gene TRBJ2-2; TRBD2 agrees at 7 bases. The sequencing input was whole blood. Here the CDR3 DNA reads TGCGCCAGCAGTGAGTCGCCAGCGGGGTCCCCGGAGCTGTTTTTT. Protein: CASSESPAGSPELFF.